Sequencing of this T cell receptor beta chain was carried out in a study of T-cell reconstitution after alpha-beta-depleted transplantation in children. The V gene end was trimmed by 0 bases and the J gene end by 1 base; junction bases not matched to a gene: 8. CDR1 DFQATT and CDR2 SNEGSKA come from the germline V gene (reference sequence). There are 17 residues in the CDR3. Unique molecular identifiers were incorporated into the prepared TCRbeta library. TCRdb reprocessed the PCR reads via MiXCR and lists one record per CDR3 protein. Of 400,000 to 500,000 distinct CDR3 sequences listed, under 13% are singletons.

Specimen: PBMCs from the stem cell graft donor, collected from the stem cell graft. This chain links TRBV20-1 with TRBJ2-5; 10 bases fit TRBD1. This receptor was obtained from a human donor who donated a stem cell graft to a child with acute myeloid leukemia. The chain's CDR3 is CSARDSGTGDLQETQYF. The CDR3 DNA reads as TGCAGTGCTAGAGACTCCGGGACAGGGGATCTCCAAGAGACCCAGTACTTC.